These 22 T cell receptor beta chains originate from one sample sequenced in a study of a mutant IDH1 vaccine in newly diagnosed glioma. The antigens for these receptors are not known. Described time point: week 47, end of study. Vaccinated patients received 300 ug of mutant IDH1 20-mer peptide per dose, with topical imiquimod. Clones were read by immunoSEQ multiplex PCR, and TCRdb kept only the in-frame ones, dropping some. The repertoire holds roughly 86,000 clones, roughly nine tenths seen once, with approximately 0.8% in the top ten. Sample: PBMCs, taken from a glioma patient whose treatment included an IDH1 peptide vaccine. These receptors came from a woman between 45 and 65 years old with glioma.

This clone was observed once. V is TRBV29-1 and J is TRBJ2-1; TRBD2 agrees at 12 bases. The CDR3 loop spans 17 amino acids. The V gene end was trimmed by 4 bases and the J gene end by 0 bases; junction bases not matched to a gene: 7. The germline gives CDR1 SQVTM, CDR2 ANQGSEA. The CDR3 spells CSVGGLAGRPSYNEQFF. The CDR3 DNA reads TGCAGCGTTGGGGGACTAGCGGGCAGACCCTCCTACAATGAGCAGTTCTTC.

The V call is TRBV7-9, the J call TRBJ2-7; D uncertain. This CDR3 spans 13 amino acids. Germline CDR1 reads SEHNR; CDR2 reads FQNEAQ (reference sequence). Trimming cost V 1 base and J 6 bases, with 10 bases left between them. The CDR3 sequence is CASSLDSWGEQYF. CDR3 coding DNA: TGTGCCAGCAGCTTAGACAGTTGGGGCGAGCAGTACTTC.

This chain uses TRBV7-2 with TRBJ1-1; D is possibly TRBD1 (6 bases). The germline CDR1 and CDR2 sequences are SGHTA and FQGNSA. Trimming cost V 4 bases and J 1 base, with 7 bases left between them. This CDR3 region has 13 residues. The CDR3 loop is CASSSGQNTEAFF. The CDR3 nucleotides read TGTGCCAGCAGCTCGGGACAGAACACTGAAGCTTTCTTT. Full variable domain (missing parts from reference TRBV7-2 and TRBJ1-1): GAGVSQSPSNKVTEKGKDVELRCDPISGHTALYWYRQSLGQGLEFLIYFQGNSAPDKSGLPSDRFSAERTGGSVSTLTIQRTQQEDSAVYLCASSSGQNTEAFFGQGTRLTVV.

The gene calls are TRBV14 and TRBJ2-1; 9 nucleotides line up with TRBD2. The CDR3 runs to 13 residues. Per the germline V gene, CDR1 is SGHDN and CDR2 is FVKESK. Losses at the gene ends were 5 bases for V and 8 bases for J; bases not matched to a gene: 4. CDR3: CASSYIAGDEQFF. The CDR3 DNA reads TGTGCCAGCAGCTACATAGCGGGAGATGAGCAGTTCTTC. Full variable domain (rest looked up from reference TRBV14 and TRBJ2-1): EAGVTQFPSHSVIEKGQTVTLRCDPISGHDNLYWYRRVMGKEIKFLLHFVKESKQDESGMPNNRFLAERTGGTYSTLKVQPAELEDSGVYFCASSYIAGDEQFFGPGTRLTVL.

The chain uses TRBV28 and TRBJ1-2; D gene uncertain. Trimming stripped 1 base from V and 2 bases from J, with 8 bases between. Germline CDR1 MDHEN, CDR2 SYDVKM. This CDR3 comprises 14 residues. The CDR3 DNA sequence: TGTGCCAGCAGTTTATACGCCAAGAACTATGGCTACACCTTC. It is translated as CASSLYAKNYGYTF.

The chain uses TRBV5-4 and TRBJ1-3, with TRBD1 identical over 7 bases. V dropped 4 bases and J dropped 6; count of bases not matched to a gene: 10. This CDR3 spans 15 amino acids. From germline, CDR1 is SGHNT and CDR2 YYREEE (reference sequence). CDR3 sequence reads: CASSLGGTGENTIYF. CDR3 DNA: TGTGCCAGCAGCCTGGGGGGCACAGGGGAAAACACCATATATTTT.

V and J are TRBV19 and TRBJ2-3, with TRBD2 identical over 10 bases. V was clipped by 0 bases and J by 2 bases; unmatched bases: 11. The CDR3 loop spans 19 amino acids. Germline V gene sequence: CDR1 LNHDA, CDR2 SQIVND (reference sequence). CDR3 DNA sequence: TGTGCCAGTAGTATAGACTCAGCGGGAGGGCCAATACTCACAGATACGCAGTATTTT. The encoded protein is CASSIDSAGGPILTDTQYF.

This clone was recorded once. The chain links TRBV7-2 to TRBJ1-1, with D uncertain. This CDR3 region has 13 residues. CDR1 and CDR2 (germline): SGHTA, FQGNSA. Trimming removed 6 bases from V and 8 bases from J, with 16 bases in between. The CDR3 nucleotides are TGTGCCAGCAGTGCCCGACGAGTAGGGGAAGCTTTCTTT. Translated: CASSARRVGEAFF.

The chain recombines TRBV28 with TRBJ2-3, with D possibly being TRBD1 (8 bases). Germline-derived CDR1 and CDR2 are MDHEN and SYDVKM. V shed 7 bases and J shed 3 bases, with 26 bases lying between them. CDR3 size: 18 residues. In DNA form, the CDR3 reads TGTGCCAGCAATCCTACAGGGGGGGATCAGGGGAGGACAGATACGCAGTATTTT. Translated, it gives CASNPTGGDQGRTDTQYF.

This chain connects TRBV9 to TRBJ2-5, with 10 positions matching TRBD1. Germline trimming cut 4 bases from V and 4 bases from J; bases unmatched to any gene: 7. The CDR3 spans 15 residues. CDR1 and CDR2 (germline): SGDLS, YYNGEE. CDR3 in DNA: TGTGCCAGCAGCCCGGGACAGGGGAGGGGAGAGACCCAGTACTTC. Its protein product is CASSPGQGRGETQYF. Full variable domain (missing parts from reference TRBV9 and TRBJ2-5): DSGVTQTPKHLITATGQRVTLRCSPRSGDLSVYWYQQSLDQGLQFLIQYYNGEERAKGNILERFSAQQFPDLHSELNLSSLELGDSALYFCASSPGQGRGETQYFGPGTRLLVL.

J is TRBJ2-7 and V is TRBV9; 12 bases line up with TRBD2. The trim removed 0 bases at V and 5 bases at J, leaving 3 bases unmatched. Germline values: CDR1 SGDLS, CDR2 YYNGEE. The CDR3 has 15 residues. CDR3 protein: CASSVAGLAGNEQYF. DNA for the CDR3: TGTGCCAGCAGCGTAGCCGGACTAGCGGGAAACGAGCAGTACTTC. Drawing the rest from reference TRBV9 and TRBJ2-7, the complete variable domain is DSGVTQTPKHLITATGQRVTLRCSPRSGDLSVYWYQQSLDQGLQFLIQYYNGEERAKGNILERFSAQQFPDLHSELNLSSLELGDSALYFCASSVAGLAGNEQYFGPGTRLTVT.

This chain connects TRBV30 to TRBJ2-1; TRBD2 matches at 11 bases. Germline CDR1 reads GTSNPN; CDR2 reads SVGIG (reference sequence). V was clipped by 5 bases and J by 3 bases; unmatched bases: 12. The CDR3 totals 17 residues. DNA of the CDR3: TGTGCCTGGCGTCCTCACCAGGGACTAGCGGTCTACAATGAGCAGTTCTTC. It yields the protein CAWRPHQGLAVYNEQFF.

This chain connects TRBV28 to TRBJ1-2, with D uncertain. Trimming left V 5 bases short and J 4 bases short, with 20 bases between. In germline, CDR1 is MDHEN, CDR2 SYDVKM. The CDR3 is made up of 16 amino acids. CDR3 amino acids: CASSPGESPPFYGYTF. CDR3 in DNA: TGTGCCAGCAGTCCCGGGGAGAGCCCTCCCTTCTATGGCTACACCTTC.

This chain connects TRBV6-4 to TRBJ2-1; D is unresolved. Germline CDR1 and CDR2: MRHNA and SNTAGT. CDR3 length: 13 amino acids. Trimming stripped 2 bases from V and 10 bases from J, with 12 bases between. The CDR3 region is CASSDRPFGEQFF. CDR3 sequence (DNA): TGTGCCAGCAGTGACCGGCCATTTGGGGAGCAGTTCTTC.

V and J are TRBV30 and TRBJ2-4; D assignment may be TRBD1 or TRBD2 (5 bases each). The germline V gene has CDR1 GTSNPN and CDR2 SVGIG (reference sequence). The CDR3 is 14 amino acids. V lost 0 bases, J lost 8 bases, and 14 bases lay in between. Here the CDR3 reads CAWSVLGPEDIQYF. CDR3 coding DNA: TGTGCCTGGAGTGTCTTGGGGCCGGAGGACATTCAGTACTTC.

The chain links TRBV7-6 to TRBJ1-3; 8 bases fit TRBD1. The CDR3 is made up of 14 amino acids. CDR1 SGHVS and CDR2 FNYEAQ come from the germline V gene. V trimming: 5 bases; J trimming: 4 bases; junction bases outside the gene matches: 4. The CDR3 loop reads CASSNRGAGNTIYF. The CDR3 coding sequence is TGTGCCAGCAGCAACAGGGGGGCAGGAAACACCATATATTTT.

The chain carries TRBV5-6 and TRBJ2-7; possibly TRBD1 or TRBD2 for D (6 bases each). CDR1 and CDR2 from the germline V gene are SGHDT and YYEEEE. V gave up 0 bases and J gave up 4 bases, with 14 bases separating them. The CDR3 totals 15 residues. As DNA, the CDR3 is TGTGCCAGCAGCTTGGCTGGGACGGGGGCATACGAGCAGTACTTC. As protein: CASSLAGTGAYEQYF.

The chain combines TRBV18 with TRBJ1-6; D gene unclear. From germline, CDR1 is KGHSH and CDR2 LQKENI. Trimming took off 2 bases at V and 3 bases at J, with 2 bases between the two ends. CDR3 length equals 13 residues. The chain's CDR3 is CASSPGYNSPLHF. The CDR3 DNA is TGTGCCAGCTCACCAGGCTATAATTCACCCCTCCACTTT.

The V and J genes are TRBV7-8 and TRBJ2-7; tentatively, D is TRBD2 (5 bases). From germline, CDR1 is SGHVS and CDR2 FQNEAQ. The CDR3 is made up of 13 amino acids. Trimming took 5 bases from V and 1 from J, leaving 9 bases between them. CDR3 amino acids: CASSHGLSYEQYF. In nucleotides, the CDR3 is TGTGCCAGCAGCCACGGACTGTCCTACGAGCAGTACTTC. Filled out from reference TRBV7-8 and TRBJ2-7, the complete variable domain reads GAGVSQSPRYKVAKRGQDVALRCDPISGHVSLFWYQQALGQGPEFLTYFQNEAQLDKSGLPSDRFFAERPEGSVSTLKIQRTQQEDSAVYLCASSHGLSYEQYFGPGTRLTVT.

This clone has a single count. The chain has TRBV10-3 and TRBJ2-5; 7 bases are a match to TRBD1. CDR1 and CDR2 from the germline V gene are ENHRY and SYGVKD. CDR3 length: 15 amino acids. J was trimmed by 1 base and V by 2 bases; bases with no gene match: 4. As DNA, the CDR3 is TGTGCCATCAGTGAGCCGGGACAGCTCCAAGAGACCCAGTACTTC. Translation: CAISEPGQLQETQYF.

The V call is TRBV7-8, the J call TRBJ2-1, with TRBD1 matching over 7 bases. Trimming removed 5 bases from V and 3 bases from J; junction bases left unmatched: 10. The germline gives CDR1 SGHVS, CDR2 FQNEAQ. The CDR3 runs 16 residues. The CDR3 bases are TGTGCCAGCAGCCCACAGGGGAGCCTAGTCTACAATGAGCAGTTCTTC. Residues: CASSPQGSLVYNEQFF.

The rearrangement uses TRBV6-6 and TRBJ2-7; 7 bases are a match to TRBD1. Trimming at V came to 2 bases and at J to 3 bases, leaving 4 bases not matched to a gene. The CDR3 loop spans 14 amino acids. Germline CDR1 MNHNY, CDR2 SVGAGI (reference sequence). The chain's CDR3 is CASSYGDSLYEQYF. DNA of the CDR3: TGTGCCAGCAGTTACGGGGACAGTCTCTACGAGCAGTACTTC.